The 9 T cell receptor beta chains below come from one sample, sequenced in a study of T cell clonotyping in hematopoietic cell transplantation. TCRdb's table, derived via immunoSEQ multiplex PCR, lists solely in-frame clones and lacks some. The sample contains about 69,000 clones, 94% of which appear only once. Sequencing used peripheral blood mononuclear cells. Receptor source: a man in his fifties or sixties in good health. Some clones in this sample may be carry-over from other donors' samples.

This clone was recorded once. The rearrangement joins TRBV6-5 to TRBJ2-1; 10 bases line up with TRBD2. This CDR3 has 14 amino acids. J gave up 2 bases and V 5 bases, and 0 bases lay outside the gene matches. Germline V gene data show CDR1 as MNHEY and CDR2 as SVGAGI. CDR3 residues: CASSSGGAYNEQFF. DNA for the CDR3: TGTGCCAGCAGTAGCGGGGGGGCCTACAATGAGCAGTTCTTC.

This chain connects TRBV28 to TRBJ1-2; D call uncertain. Trimming took 1 base from V and 0 from J, leaving 6 bases between them. Germline V gene lookup returns CDR1 MDHEN and CDR2 SYDVKM. The CDR3 is 14 amino acids. The CDR3 nucleotides are TGTGCCAGCAGTTTATTGAGGACTAACTATGGCTACACCTTC. Translating gives CASSLLRTNYGYTF.

The rearrangement links TRBV30 to TRBJ2-7; D unclear. CDR1 is GTSNPN, CDR2 SVGIG, per germline (reference sequence). The CDR3 contains 14 residues. V lost 2 bases to trimming and J lost 2 bases, with 13 bases between them. In DNA, the CDR3 is TGTGCCTGGAGTCACGAGACCATAGCCTACGAGCAGTACTTC. Amino acids: CAWSHETIAYEQYF.

Turning to this clone: An end of the junction does not agree with germline; a read error may underlie this. The genes are TRBV7-7 and TRBJ2-3; D might be TRBD2 (5 bases). Germline CDR1 SSHAT, CDR2 FNYEAQ (reference sequence). The CDR3 sequence is 17 residues long. CDR3 in amino acids: CASSLASGITSTDTQYF. The CDR3 bases are TGTGCTAGCAGCTTAGCCAGCGGAATCACAAGCACAGATACGCAGTATTTT.

This clone has a single count. The chain uses TRBV5-1 and TRBJ1-2; no clear D. Germline V gene data show CDR1 as SGHRS and CDR2 as YFSETQ. The ends were cut back, 4 bases at V and 0 bases at J, with 16 bases in the middle. The CDR3 contains 16 residues. DNA of the CDR3: TGCGCCAGCAGCCAAGGCGTCCGGGATCCTAACTATGGCTACACCTTC. Translating gives CASSQGVRDPNYGYTF.

CDR3 sequence reads: CASSLTGTGGSGETQYF. The DNA for the CDR3 is TGTGCCAGCAGTTTAACCGGGACAGGGGGCTCTGGGGAGACCCAGTACTTC. The chain joins TRBV28 to TRBJ2-5; 12 bases map to TRBD1. Germline V gene sequence: CDR1 MDHEN, CDR2 SYDVKM. J lost 5 bases, V lost 2 bases, and 9 bases had no gene match. The CDR3 is 17 amino acids.

In this sample, this clone turned up once. This rearrangement joins TRBV5-1 to TRBJ1-3; D is unresolved. Germline values: CDR1 SGHRS, CDR2 YFSETQ. Trimming cost V 0 bases and J 0 bases, with 10 bases left between them. CDR3 length equals 16 residues. The CDR3 DNA is TGCGCCAGCAGCTTGGGACACCAGAGCTCTGGAAACACCATATATTTT. It is translated as CASSLGHQSSGNTIYF. The whole variable domain, filled in from reference TRBV5-1 and TRBJ1-3, reads KAGVTQTPRYLIKTRGQQVTLSCSPISGHRSVSWYQQTPGQGLQFLFEYFSETQRNKGNFPGRFSGRQFSNSRSEMNVSTLELGDSALYLCASSLGHQSSGNTIYFGEGSWLTVV.

The chain has TRBV6-5 and TRBJ1-2; D is possibly TRBD1 (6 bases). The V and J ends lost 6 bases and 0 bases respectively, with 14 bases between them. Germline values: CDR1 MNHEY, CDR2 SVGAGI. The CDR3 is 15 residues long. Here the CDR3 DNA reads TGTGCCAGCAGCACCGGGGGACACGCTAACTATGGCTACACCTTC. Its protein product is CASSTGGHANYGYTF.

The rearrangement joins TRBV11-2 to TRBJ2-1, with 13 bases fitting TRBD2. CDR3 length: 19 amino acids. After removal of 1 base from V and 0 bases from J, the junction contained 6 bases not matched to a gene. Germline CDR1 is SGHAT and CDR2 is FQNNGV. CDR3 residues: CASSLGRLAGGLSYNEQFF. The DNA for the CDR3 is TGTGCCAGCAGCTTAGGACGACTAGCGGGAGGACTCTCCTACAATGAGCAGTTCTTC.